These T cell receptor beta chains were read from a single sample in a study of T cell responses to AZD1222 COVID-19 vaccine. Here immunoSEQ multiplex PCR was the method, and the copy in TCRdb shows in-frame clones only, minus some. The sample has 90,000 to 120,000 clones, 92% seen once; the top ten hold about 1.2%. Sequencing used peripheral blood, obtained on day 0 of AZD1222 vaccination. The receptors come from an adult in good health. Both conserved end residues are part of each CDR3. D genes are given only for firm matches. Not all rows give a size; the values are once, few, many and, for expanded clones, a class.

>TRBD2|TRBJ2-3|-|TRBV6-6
TGTGCCAGCAGTTACCCTAGCGGGAGGGGCACAGATACGCAGTATTTT
CASSYPSGRGTDTQYF
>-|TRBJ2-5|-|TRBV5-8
TGTGCCAGCAGCTTCCAAGAGACCCAGTACTTC
CASSFQETQYF
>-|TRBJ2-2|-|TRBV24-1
TGTGCCACCAGTGATTCTGGGGCCGGGGAGCTGTTTTTT
CATSDSGAGELFF
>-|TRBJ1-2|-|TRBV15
TGTGCCACCAGCAGAGATCCCGTGGCAGGGGACGGCTACACCTTC
CATSRDPVAGDGYTF
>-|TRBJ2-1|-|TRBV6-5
TGTGCCAGCAGTCCTCACCCCGCGTACAATGAGCAGTTCTTC
CASSPHPAYNEQFF
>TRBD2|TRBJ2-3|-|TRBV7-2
TGTGCCAGCACCTACTTTGGACTAGCGGTCACAGATACGCAGTATTTT
CASTYFGLAVTDTQYF
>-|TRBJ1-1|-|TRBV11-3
TGTGCCAGCAGCTTATACGGATCGACGGCGAACACTGAAGCTTTCTTT
CASSLYGSTANTEAFF
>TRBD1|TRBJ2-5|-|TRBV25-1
TGTGCCAGCACTTGGACAGGGGGCGAAGAGACCCAGTACTTC
CASTWTGGEETQYF
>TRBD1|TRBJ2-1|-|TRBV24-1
TGTGCCTCCCGGGACAGCTACAATGAGCAGTTCTTC
CASRDSYNEQFF
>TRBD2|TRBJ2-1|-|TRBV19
TGTGCCAGTAGTAACTCACTAGCGGGAGCCAATGAGCAGTTCTTC
CASSNSLAGANEQFF
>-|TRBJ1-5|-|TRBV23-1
TGCGCCAGCAGTCAATCGCTGGGGGATCCCAATCAGCCCCAGCATTTT
CASSQSLGDPNQPQHF
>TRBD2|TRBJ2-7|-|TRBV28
TGTGCCAGCTGGGGTCCGGGACTACTCTTCTACGAGCAGTACTTC
CASWGPGLLFYEQYF
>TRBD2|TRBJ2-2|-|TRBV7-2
TGTGCCAGCAGCGACCCCGGGAGGGCCCTCGCCGGGGAGCTGTTTTTT
CASSDPGRALAGELFF
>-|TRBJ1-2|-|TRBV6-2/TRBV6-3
TGTGCCAGCAGTTACTCCTTGAAAGGGGGTGGCTACACCTTC
CASSYSLKGGGYTF
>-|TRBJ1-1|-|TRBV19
TGTGCCAGTAGCCTGGACAGAGACACTGAAGCTTTCTTT
CASSLDRDTEAFF
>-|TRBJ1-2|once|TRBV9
TGTGCCAGCAGCGTAGTAGAGGGGAACTCTGGCTACACCTTC
CASSVVEGNSGYTF
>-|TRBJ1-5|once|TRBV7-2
TGTGCCAGCAGCGACAGTTTGGAACAGCCCCAGCATTTT
CASSDSLEQPQHF
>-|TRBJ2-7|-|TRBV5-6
TGTGCCAGCAGTCCGGGGTTTTCACGCGAGCAGTACTTC
CASSPGFSREQYF
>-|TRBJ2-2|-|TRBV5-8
TGTGCCAGCAGGCATAGGGGGGGCACCGGGGAGCTGTTTTTT
CASRHRGGTGELFF
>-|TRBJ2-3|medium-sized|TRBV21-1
TGTGCCAGCAGCAAAGAGGCGGGACTAGCCGGCACAGATACGCAGTATTTT
CASSKEAGLAGTDTQYF
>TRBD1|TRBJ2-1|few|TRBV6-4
TGTGCCAGCAGCCAGGACAGGGTTGGGGAGCAGTTCTTC
CASSQDRVGEQFF
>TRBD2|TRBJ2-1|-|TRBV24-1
TGTGCCACCAGTGATTTGCACACTAGCGGGAAGGGTGAGCAGTTCTTC
CATSDLHTSGKGEQFF
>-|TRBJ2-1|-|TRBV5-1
TGCGCCAGCAGCCTCGGCCTCCGGGGTGAGCAGTTCTTC
CASSLGLRGEQFF